The clone carrying this TCR beta chain was recorded many times. Antigen unknown. CDR1 is MGHDK, CDR2 SYGVNS, per germline. This CDR3 is built from 16 residues. Trimming took 2 bases from V and 6 from J, leaving 20 bases between them. This sample was included in a study of T cells after yellow fever vaccination. Study outcomes and limitations: The secondary T-cell response peaked on day 5, not day 15, but was weaker.

One entry per CDR3 protein, called by TCRdb with MiXCR from the 5' RACE reads. The data hold more than 55,000 distinct CDR3 sequences, with approximately 7% observed a single time. V gene TRBV25-1 combines with J gene TRBJ2-7; D not certain. Sequencing used CD8+ T cells sorted from PBMCs, obtained 15 days after the yellow fever booster vaccination. The sequence came from a man aged 30-40 years who received the YFV17D yellow fever vaccine. In DNA form, the CDR3 reads TGTGCCAGCAGTGAAGGTTATAGGGAAGTAGAAAGCGAGCAGTACTTC. Translated, it gives CASSEGYREVESEQYF.